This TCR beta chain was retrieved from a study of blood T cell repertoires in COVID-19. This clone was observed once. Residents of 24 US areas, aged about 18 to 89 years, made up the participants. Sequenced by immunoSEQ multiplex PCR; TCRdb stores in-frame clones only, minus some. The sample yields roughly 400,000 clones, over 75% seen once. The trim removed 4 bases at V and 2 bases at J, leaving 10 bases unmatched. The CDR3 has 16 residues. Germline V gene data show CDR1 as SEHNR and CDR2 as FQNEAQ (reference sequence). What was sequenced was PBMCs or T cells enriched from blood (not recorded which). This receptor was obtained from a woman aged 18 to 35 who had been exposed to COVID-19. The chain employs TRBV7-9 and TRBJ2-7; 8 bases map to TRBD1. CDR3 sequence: CASSSAGTGKTYEQYF. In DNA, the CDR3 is TGTGCCAGCAGCTCCGCCGGGACAGGAAAAACCTACGAGCAGTACTTC.